Presented here are 13 T cell receptor beta chains from one specimen sequenced in a study of Graves' ophthalmopathy and Graves' hyperthyroidism. Scientists amplified the TCR beta CDR3 regions from RNA transcripts. Second-round multiplex PCR came after first-round RT-PCR with HTBI primers. TCRdb itself ran the multiplex PCR reads through MiXCR, one entry per CDR3 protein. The sample lists 740,000 or so distinct CDR3 sequences, 40% occurring once. The sequenced material came from peripheral blood. These receptors all come from an adult man with Graves' ophthalmopathy.

This clonotype was detected only a few times. The chain employs TRBV7-6 and TRBJ2-5; TRBD2 matches at 14 bases. J lost 5 bases, V lost 5 bases, and 19 bases had no gene match. The CDR3 runs 20 residues. Germline-derived CDR1 and CDR2 are SGHVS and FNYEAQ. CDR3 region: CASSRNPPGLAGDPRETQYF. In DNA, the CDR3 is TGTGCCAGCAGCAGAAACCCGCCGGGACTAGCGGGGGACCCCAGGGAGACCCAGTACTTC. The full variable domain, in which reference TRBV7-6 and TRBJ2-5 provide the parts outside the CDR3, is GAGVSQSPRYKVTKRGQDVALRCDPISGHVSLYWYRQALGQGPEFLTYFNYEAQQDKSGLPNDRFSAERPEGSISTLTIQRTEQRDSAMYRCASSRNPPGLAGDPRETQYFGPGTRLLVL.

This clonotype was detected many times. V usage is TRBV29-1 and J usage is TRBJ2-2; the match to TRBD1 covers 8 bases. The trim removed 6 bases at V and 7 bases at J, leaving 10 bases unmatched. Germline V gene sequence: CDR1 SQVTM, CDR2 ANQGSEA. The CDR3 consists of 14 residues. The CDR3 region is CSVAPQGAVGELFF. The CDR3 coding sequence is TGCAGCGTGGCCCCCCAGGGGGCAGTCGGGGAGCTGTTTTTT.

The CDR3 region is CASSDRGRVNSPLHF. CDR3 coding DNA: TGTGCCAGCAGCGACAGGGGGCGAGTTAATTCACCCCTCCACTTT. V gene TRBV5-6 combines with J gene TRBJ1-6, with TRBD1 matching 10 bases. V shed 4 bases and J 6 bases; nucleotides not matched to a gene: 4. The CDR3 extends over 15 amino acids. Per germline, CDR1 SGHDT and CDR2 YYEEEE. The variable domain in full, with the rest retrieved from reference TRBV5-6 and TRBJ1-6, is DAGVTQSPTHLIKTRGQQVTLRCSPKSGHDTVSWYQQALGQGPQFIFQYYEEEERQRGNFPDRFSGHQFPNYSSELNVNALLLGDSALYLCASSDRGRVNSPLHFGNGTRLTVT.

With respect to this clonotype: This may come from a read error, since a much larger clone is one base off. Likely a read error: the CDR3 ends without its conserved phenylalanine or tryptophan. CDR3: CAIRSVNGTGISGEQYL. DNA for the CDR3: TGTGCCATCAGGTCGGTAAACGGGACAGGCATTTCGGGGGAGCAGTACCTC. J is TRBJ2-7 and V is TRBV10-3; TRBD1 matches at 8 bases. J gave up 7 bases and V 6 bases, and 20 bases lay outside the gene matches. CDR1 is ENHRY, CDR2 SYGVKD, per germline. The CDR3 is 17 amino acids.

The V call is TRBV5-4, the J call TRBJ2-7; 9 bases are shared with TRBD1. Germline lookup yields CDR1 SGHNT and CDR2 YYREEE (reference sequence). V dropped 0 bases and J dropped 3; count of bases not matched to a gene: 4. The CDR3 is made up of 15 amino acids. CDR3 region: CASSLDRGLGYEQYF. The CDR3 DNA reads as TGTGCCAGCAGCTTGGACAGGGGGCTTGGCTACGAGCAGTACTTC.

This chain joins TRBV19 and TRBJ2-7; a weak D match, TRBD2 (6 bases). Germline V CDR1 and CDR2: LNHDA, SQIVND (reference sequence). This CDR3 comprises 16 residues. Trimming took off 1 base at V and 2 bases at J, with 15 bases between the two ends. The CDR3, as DNA: TGTGCCAGTAGTATAGGACCCGGGGGAGGCGCCTACGAGCAGTACTTC. This codes for CASSIGPGGGAYEQYF. The complete variable domain, with remaining parts taken from reference TRBV19 and TRBJ2-7, reads DGGITQSPKYLFRKEGQNVTLSCEQNLNHDAMYWYRQDPGQGLRLIYYSQIVNDFQKGDIAEGYSVSREKKESFPLTVTSAQKNPTAFYLCASSIGPGGGAYEQYFGPGTRLTVT.

This rearrangement joins TRBV7-9 to TRBJ2-2; TRBD1 is a possible D gene (6 bases). CDR3 size: 16 residues. Trimming cost V 11 bases and J 1 base, with 20 bases left between them. The germline V gene has CDR1 SEHNR and CDR2 FQNEAQ (reference sequence). CDR3 in DNA: TGTGCCTGGAGGAACGCCGGGACACAGAACACCGGGGAGCTGTTTTTT. It codes for CAWRNAGTQNTGELFF.

J is TRBJ2-5 and V is TRBV18; D is unclear. The germline V gene encodes CDR1 KGHSH and CDR2 LQKENI. The CDR3 covers 15 residues. Trimming cost V 3 bases and J 5 bases, with 16 bases left between them. CDR3 residues: CASSPPGVPRETQYF. DNA of the CDR3: TGTGCCAGCTCACCTCCGGGTGTTCCCCGGGAGACCCAGTACTTC.

The rearrangement joins TRBV7-2 to TRBJ2-5; the D gene is possibly TRBD2 (5 bases). Germline V gives CDR1 SGHTA, CDR2 FQGNSA. V was shortened by 1 base and J by 4 bases, with 13 bases between the two germline ends. The CDR3 is made up of 15 amino acids. CDR3 sequence (DNA): TGTGCCAGCAGCTTAGACGGGAAAAGCGGAGAGACCCAGTACTTC. Protein sequence: CASSLDGKSGETQYF.

V usage is TRBV12-3 or TRBV12-4 and J usage is TRBJ1-5, with D possibly TRBD1 on 6 matching bases. The V and J ends lost 5 bases and 1 base respectively, with 21 bases between them. The CDR3 covers 18 residues. The CDR3 region has the DNA TGTGCCAGCAGTATAGACCCATTTTTCCAGGGGAGCAATCAGCCCCAGCATTTT. Translated: CASSIDPFFQGSNQPQHF.

The chain carries TRBV2 and TRBJ1-6; D remains unclear. The CDR3 length is 15 residues. Germline values: CDR1 SNHLY, CDR2 FYNNEI. The V end was cut by 6 bases, the J end by 10 bases, with 19 bases between. The DNA for the CDR3 is TGTGCCAGCAGGGTGGATGGCACCATGGGCTCACCCCTCCACTTT. Translating gives CASRVDGTMGSPLHF.

This clonotype was seen more than once but under ten times. A much larger clone is a single base away; this may be a read error. V gene TRBV29-1 combines with J gene TRBJ1-2, with a possible D match to TRBD1 (5 bases). The CDR3 has 11 residues. V lost 4 bases, J lost 5 bases, and 8 bases lay in between. Germline CDR1 and CDR2: SQVTM and ANQGSEA. The CDR3 reads CSVGGSYGYTF. CDR3 DNA sequence: TGCAGCGTTGGGGGGTCGTATGGCTACACCTTC.

This clonotype was counted many times. The V gene is TRBV10-3, the J gene TRBJ2-7; D is tentatively TRBD1 or TRBD2 (5 bases each). From germline, CDR1 is ENHRY and CDR2 SYGVKD. CDR3 size: 18 residues. V was shortened by 2 bases and J by 2 bases, with 22 bases between the two germline ends. In DNA form, the CDR3 reads TGTGCCATCAGTGAGCCTGGAATTGGGGGAGAGGCTACCTACGAGCAGTACTTC. Translation gives CAISEPGIGGEATYEQYF.